One sample yielded the 30 T cell receptor beta chains listed below, sequenced in a study of T cells in Graves' hyperthyroidism and ophthalmopathy. TCR beta CDR3 sequences were amplified from RNA transcripts. Using the HTBI primer set, a first-round RT-PCR was run on the TCR CDR3. MiXCR, run by TCRdb on the multiplex PCR reads, gives a single entry per CDR3 protein. The data hold approximately 560,000 distinct CDR3 sequences, with 40% to 55% observed a single time. Sequencing used peripheral blood or thyroid tissue (not recorded which). The receptor set was obtained from a young woman with Graves' hyperthyroidism.

This clonotype has at least ten counts. The rearrangement links TRBV9 to TRBJ1-4; 9 bases align to TRBD1. This CDR3 is 14 amino acids long. Germline assignment: CDR1 SGDLS and CDR2 YYNGEE. V lost 4 bases, J lost 8 bases, and 6 bases stayed unmatched. The CDR3 region is CASSRAGTGEKLFF. The CDR3 DNA follows: TGTGCCAGCAGCCGGGCAGGGACAGGGGAAAAACTGTTTTTT.

This clonotype came up many times. The chain carries TRBV25-1 and TRBJ1-4; no reliable D call. The CDR3 is made up of 15 amino acids. Germline V lookup: CDR1 MGHDK, CDR2 SYGVNS. Trimming took 7 bases from V and 0 from J, leaving 12 bases between them. CDR3 DNA sequence: TGTGCCAGCACGGAGACATCCACAACTAATGAAAAACTGTTTTTT. This sequence encodes CASTETSTTNEKLFF.

This clonotype occurred a few times. The CDR3 sequence: CASSAPRGDYSNQPQHF. In DNA, the CDR3 is TGTGCCAGCAGTGCTCCTCGGGGGGATTATAGCAATCAGCCCCAGCATTTT. The chain uses TRBV6-4 and TRBJ1-5, with D possibly TRBD1 on 5 matching bases. The CDR3 covers 17 residues. Germline V lookup: CDR1 MRHNA, CDR2 SNTAGT. The ends were cut back, 4 bases at V and 0 bases at J, with 16 bases in the middle.

This rearrangement joins TRBV24-1 to TRBJ2-2; D is unresolved. This CDR3 spans 12 amino acids. The germline CDR1 and CDR2 sequences are KGHDR and SFDVKD. V lost 4 bases, J lost 7 bases, and 6 bases lay in between. In DNA form, the CDR3 reads TGTGCCACCAGTGAAGGCAGCGGGGAGCTGTTTTTT. Its protein is CATSEGSGELFF.

The chain links TRBV24-1 to TRBJ2-7, with 13 bases matching TRBD2. Germline loops: CDR1 KGHDR, CDR2 SFDVKD. V shed 11 bases and J 5 bases; nucleotides not matched to a gene: 14. The CDR3 runs 16 residues. The CDR3 loop reads CASRPGLAGARNEQYF. Written as DNA, the CDR3 is TGTGCCAGCAGACCCGGACTAGCGGGAGCTAGGAACGAGCAGTACTTC.

The V call is TRBV20-1, the J call TRBJ2-7; 10 bases map to TRBD2. The CDR3 extends over 14 amino acids. Germline CDR1 is DFQATT and CDR2 is SNEGSKA (reference sequence). V gave up 2 bases and J gave up 5 bases; unmatched junction bases: 6. CDR3: CSARRGLAINEQYF. DNA for the CDR3: TGCAGTGCTAGAAGGGGACTAGCGATAAACGAGCAGTACTTC.

In this sample, this clonotype turned up a few times. V usage is TRBV20-1 and J usage is TRBJ1-5, with a tentative D call TRBD1 (5 bases). Germline CDR1 reads DFQATT; CDR2 reads SNEGSKA (reference sequence). Trimming stripped 7 bases from V and 0 bases from J, with 7 bases between. This CDR3 region has 12 residues. The CDR3 DNA sequence: TGCAGTGACAGGCATAGCAATCAGCCCCAGCATTTT. Encoded protein: CSDRHSNQPQHF.

The rearrangement uses TRBV2 and TRBJ1-2; 8 bases are a match to TRBD1. The CDR3 totals 17 residues. Germline CDR1 reads SNHLY; CDR2 reads FYNNEI. V lost 5 bases and J lost 6; bases outside the gene matches: 17. The CDR3 here is CASSLASLRMDRDGYTF. CDR3 DNA sequence: TGTGCCAGCAGTTTAGCCAGCCTAAGGATGGACAGGGATGGCTACACCTTC. The variable domain in full, completed from reference TRBV2 and TRBJ1-2, reads EPEVTQTPSHQVTQMGQEVILRCVPISNHLYFYWYRQILGQKVEFLVSFYNNEISEKSEIFDDQFSVERPDGSNFTLKIRSTKLEDSAMYFCASSLASLRMDRDGYTFGSGTRLTVV.

This clonotype has a count of ten or more. The V call is TRBV7-2, the J call TRBJ2-7; 10 bases line up with TRBD2. CDR3 length equals 14 residues. Germline V gene data show CDR1 as SGHTA and CDR2 as FQGNSA. V lost 4 bases, J lost 6 bases, and 6 bases stayed unmatched. The CDR3 is CASSSSGSRVEQYF. The CDR3 DNA reads as TGTGCCAGCAGCTCTAGCGGGAGCAGGGTCGAGCAGTACTTC. Variable domain in full (rest from reference TRBV7-2 and TRBJ2-7): GAGVSQSPSNKVTEKGKDVELRCDPISGHTALYWYRQSLGQGLEFLIYFQGNSAPDKSGLPSDRFSAERTGGSVSTLTIQRTQQEDSAVYLCASSSSGSRVEQYFGPGTRLTVT.

Many counts were recorded for this clonotype. The chain links TRBV24-1 to TRBJ2-7; 9 nucleotides agree with TRBD2. Germline loops: CDR1 KGHDR, CDR2 SFDVKD. Germline trimming cut 4 bases from V and 2 bases from J; bases unmatched to any gene: 5. The CDR3 has 15 residues. CDR3 in amino acids: CATSETSGSPYEQYF. DNA of the CDR3: TGTGCCACCAGTGAGACTAGCGGTTCCCCCTACGAGCAGTACTTC.

The chain is built from TRBV19 and TRBJ2-7; 8 bases agree with TRBD2. This CDR3 has 14 residues. After removal of 2 bases from V and 7 bases from J, the junction contained 7 bases not matched to a gene. Germline lookup yields CDR1 LNHDA and CDR2 SQIVND (reference sequence). As DNA, the CDR3 is TGTGCCAGTAGTATAAGCGGACTAGCTGGGGAGCAGTACTTC. It translates to CASSISGLAGEQYF.

The chain recombines TRBV29-1 with TRBJ2-7, with TRBD2 matching over 12 bases. Trimming at V came to 7 bases and at J to 2 bases, leaving 3 bases not matched to a gene. The length of the CDR3 is 13 residues. CDR1 and CDR2 from the germline V gene are SQVTM and ANQGSEA. CDR3: CSAASGRAYEQYF. The CDR3 DNA reads as TGCAGCGCTGCTAGCGGGAGGGCCTACGAGCAGTACTTC.

This clonotype occurred many times. The chain links TRBV7-2 to TRBJ2-7, with 13 bases matching TRBD2. Trimming removed 5 bases from V and 6 bases from J; junction bases left unmatched: 4. Germline lookup yields CDR1 SGHTA and CDR2 FQGNSA. This CDR3 has 14 amino acids. The CDR3 loop reads CASSVGLAGVEQYF. The CDR3 region has the DNA TGTGCCAGCAGCGTAGGACTAGCGGGAGTCGAGCAGTACTTC.

J is TRBJ1-2 and V is TRBV11-1, with 7 bases aligning to TRBD1. The length of the CDR3 is 14 residues. J lost 3 bases, V lost 5 bases, and 6 bases had no gene match. Germline values: CDR1 SGHAT, CDR2 FQDESV (reference sequence). In DNA form, the CDR3 reads TGTGCCAGCAGCCCAGGGGGGCCCGACTATGGCTACACCTTC. Its protein is CASSPGGPDYGYTF.

The genes are TRBV20-1 and TRBJ1-6; D is ambiguous. This CDR3 is built from 12 residues. Germline V CDR1 and CDR2: DFQATT, SNEGSKA (reference sequence). V was shortened by 0 bases and J by 13 bases, with 10 bases between the two germline ends. CDR3 in amino acids: CSARDYNVPLHF. In DNA, the CDR3 is TGCAGTGCTAGAGATTACAATGTTCCCCTCCACTTT.

This clonotype was counted between two and nine times. V gene TRBV7-3 combines with J gene TRBJ1-1, with TRBD1 matching over 10 bases. The CDR3 runs to 17 residues. From germline, CDR1 is SGHTA and CDR2 FQGTGA. The trim removed 2 bases at V and 0 bases at J, leaving 6 bases unmatched. The CDR3 bases are TGTGCCAGCAGCTTAGCGCGGGGACAGGGGATGAACACTGAAGCTTTCTTT. This gives the protein CASSLARGQGMNTEAFF. Full variable domain (rest looked up from reference TRBV7-3 and TRBJ1-1): GAGVSQTPSNKVTEKGKYVELRCDPISGHTALYWYRQSLGQGPEFLIYFQGTGAADDSGLPNDRFFAVRPEGSVSTLKIQRTERGDSAVYLCASSLARGQGMNTEAFFGQGTRLTVV.

The V and J genes are TRBV15 and TRBJ2-5; the D gene is possibly TRBD1 (5 bases). V was cut by 5 bases and J by 3 bases, with 16 bases left in between. Germline-derived CDR1 and CDR2 are LNHNV and YYDKDF (reference sequence). This CDR3 region has 15 residues. CDR3 in amino acids: CATSSRQGGEETQYF. Here the CDR3 DNA reads TGTGCCACCAGCTCAAGGCAGGGCGGTGAAGAGACCCAGTACTTC.

The rearrangement uses TRBV12-3 or TRBV12-4 and TRBJ1-1; D call uncertain. The CDR3 is made up of 12 amino acids. Trimming took 2 bases from V and 6 from J, leaving 7 bases between them. CDR3 coding DNA: TGTGCCAGCAGTTTACGGTACGCTGAAGCTTTCTTT. Translating gives CASSLRYAEAFF.

The chain uses TRBV14 and TRBJ2-5; TRBD2 is a possible D gene (5 bases). This CDR3 comprises 14 residues. The germline gives CDR1 SGHDN, CDR2 FVKESK. V was cut by 4 bases and J by 5 bases, with 14 bases left in between. CDR3 in DNA: TGTGCCAGCAGCCGCCTCGGAGGCCAGGAGACCCAGTACTTC. Its protein product is CASSRLGGQETQYF.

The rearrangement uses TRBV2 and TRBJ1-1, with a tentative D call TRBD1 (6 bases). The V gene's germline CDR1 is SNHLY and CDR2 FYNNEI. The CDR3 totals 14 residues. V was trimmed by 5 bases and J by 4 bases, leaving 14 bases between them. The DNA for the CDR3 is TGTGCCAGCAGTAATACAGGGTATACCACTGAAGCTTTCTTT. It translates to CASSNTGYTTEAFF. The full variable domain, with the rest looked up from reference TRBV2 and TRBJ1-1, is EPEVTQTPSHQVTQMGQEVILRCVPISNHLYFYWYRQILGQKVEFLVSFYNNEISEKSEIFDDQFSVERPDGSNFTLKIRSTKLEDSAMYFCASSNTGYTTEAFFGQGTRLTVV.

The chain links TRBV10-3 to TRBJ1-4; 10 nucleotides line up with TRBD1. Germline lookup yields CDR1 ENHRY and CDR2 SYGVKD. The V gene end was trimmed by 5 bases and the J gene end by 7 bases; junction bases not matched to a gene: 7. This CDR3 contains 15 residues. The CDR3 reads CAISSGTGESEKLFF. CDR3 nucleotide sequence: TGTGCCATCAGTAGCGGGACAGGGGAAAGTGAAAAACTGTTTTTT.

This clonotype was counted a few times. The CDR3 sequence: CASSPRNMRAHEQYF. In DNA form, the CDR3 reads TGTGCCAGCAGCCCCCGTAACATGAGGGCCCACGAGCAGTACTTC. The V and J genes are TRBV7-9 and TRBJ2-7; D is perhaps TRBD2 (5 bases). Germline V gives CDR1 SEHNR, CDR2 FQNEAQ (reference sequence). The CDR3 is 15 residues long. The V and J ends lost 5 bases and 5 bases respectively, with 19 bases between them.

In its sample, this clonotype was seen once. Compared with germline, one end of the junction differs, possibly owing to a read error. The chain employs TRBV7-3 and TRBJ2-5; 7 bases are a match to TRBD2. Germline values: CDR1 SGHTA, CDR2 FQGTGA. The CDR3 spans 16 residues. CDR3 nucleotide sequence: TGTGCCAGCAGTGTAGGCGTAGGCGGGGGTGAAGAGACCCAGTGCTTC. It translates to CASSVGVGGGEETQCF.

This chain uses TRBV7-9 with TRBJ1-3; D not certain. Germline V gives CDR1 SEHNR, CDR2 FQNEAQ (reference sequence). This CDR3 spans 16 amino acids. Deletions cut 5 bases from V and 0 bases from J, with 14 bases between. CDR3 region: CASSRSTVTSGNTIYF. In DNA form, the CDR3 reads TGTGCCAGCAGCAGAAGTACAGTGACCTCTGGAAACACCATATATTTT.

This chain connects TRBV2 to TRBJ1-4; 8 nucleotides match TRBD1. Germline trimming cut 6 bases from V and 6 bases from J; bases unmatched to any gene: 9. The CDR3 consists of 15 residues. CDR1 and CDR2 from the germline V gene are SNHLY and FYNNEI. In DNA, the CDR3 is TGTGCCAGCAGCTTAGCGACAGGGGCAGATGAAAAACTGTTTTTT. Its protein is CASSLATGADEKLFF.

This chain links TRBV24-1 with TRBJ2-2, with D possibly being TRBD1 (6 bases). CDR3 length: 16 amino acids. Germline CDR1 is KGHDR and CDR2 is SFDVKD. Between the trimmed V and J ends, which lost 4 bases and 4 bases, there was a span of 15 bases. This CDR3 reads CATSEGRGWGTGELFF. Written as DNA, the CDR3 is TGTGCCACCAGTGAAGGCAGGGGATGGGGCACCGGGGAGCTGTTTTTT.

This clonotype has at least ten counts. The chain recombines TRBV15 with TRBJ1-5; 8 bases line up with TRBD1. The germline gives CDR1 LNHNV, CDR2 YYDKDF (reference sequence). The CDR3 sequence is 16 residues long. Losses at the gene ends were 3 bases for V and 7 bases for J; bases not matched to a gene: 11. CDR3 region: CATSSESDRGRQPQHF. The DNA for the CDR3 is TGTGCCACCAGCAGCGAATCCGACAGGGGTCGCCAGCCCCAGCATTTT. Using reference TRBV15 and TRBJ1-5 for the parts outside the CDR3, the full variable domain is DAMVIQNPRYQVTQFGKPVTLSCSQTLNHNVMYWYQQKSSQAPKLLFHYYDKDFNNEADTPDNFQSRRPNTSFCFLDIRSPGLGDTAMYLCATSSESDRGRQPQHFGDGTRLSIL.

The V and J genes are TRBV20-1 and TRBJ2-5, with D possibly being TRBD1 (6 bases). Germline assignment: CDR1 DFQATT and CDR2 SNEGSKA (reference sequence). This CDR3 is 11 amino acids long. V was shortened by 8 bases and J by 4 bases, with 11 bases between the two germline ends. The CDR3 sequence: CSTQDRETQYF. As DNA, the CDR3 is TGCAGTACTCAGGACAGAGAGACCCAGTACTTC.

The rearrangement uses TRBV13 and TRBJ2-7, with TRBD2 matching over 7 bases. The junction had 12 bases not matched to a gene; V was cut back by 5 bases and J by 2 bases. The CDR3 contains 16 residues. CDR1 and CDR2 from the germline V gene are PRHDT and FYEKMQ (reference sequence). The CDR3 sequence: CASSQVGLAATYEQYF. As DNA, the CDR3 is TGTGCCAGCAGCCAAGTCGGTCTAGCGGCAACCTACGAGCAGTACTTC.

J is TRBJ1-2 and V is TRBV24-1, with 7 bases matching TRBD1. Per the germline V gene, CDR1 is KGHDR and CDR2 is SFDVKD. The CDR3 runs 13 residues. V shed 3 bases and J 6 bases; nucleotides not matched to a gene: 3. Here the CDR3 DNA reads TGTGCCACCAGTGATCGCGGGACAGATGGCTACACCTTC. Protein: CATSDRGTDGYTF.